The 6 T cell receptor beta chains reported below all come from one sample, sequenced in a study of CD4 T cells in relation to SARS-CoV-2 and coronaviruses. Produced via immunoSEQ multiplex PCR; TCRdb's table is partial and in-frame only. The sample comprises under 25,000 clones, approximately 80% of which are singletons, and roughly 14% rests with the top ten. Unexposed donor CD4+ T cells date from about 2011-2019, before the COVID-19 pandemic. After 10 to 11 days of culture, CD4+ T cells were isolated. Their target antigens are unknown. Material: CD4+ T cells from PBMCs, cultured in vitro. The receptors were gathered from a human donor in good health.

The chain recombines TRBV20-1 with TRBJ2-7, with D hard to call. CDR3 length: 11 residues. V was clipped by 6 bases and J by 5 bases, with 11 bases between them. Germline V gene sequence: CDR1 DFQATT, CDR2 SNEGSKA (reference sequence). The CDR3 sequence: CSARFTDEQYF. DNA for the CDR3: TGCAGTGCAAGGTTCACCGACGAGCAGTACTTC.

The CDR3 region has the DNA TGTGCCAGCAGTGCCCCGGGGGAGTACGAGCAGTACTTC. Amino acids: CASSAPGEYEQYF. This chain links TRBV2 with TRBJ2-7, with D maybe TRBD2 (6 bases). V was clipped by 4 bases and J by 4 bases, with 11 bases between them. CDR3 size: 13 residues. Germline V gives CDR1 SNHLY, CDR2 FYNNEI.

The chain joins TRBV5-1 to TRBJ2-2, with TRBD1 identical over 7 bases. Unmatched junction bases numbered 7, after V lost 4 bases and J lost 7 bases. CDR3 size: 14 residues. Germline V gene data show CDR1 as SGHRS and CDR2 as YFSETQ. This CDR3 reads CASSPGQDRGELFF. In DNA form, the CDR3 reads TGCGCCAGCAGCCCTGGACAGGACCGCGGGGAGCTGTTTTTT.

The CDR3 is CASSLGYSNQPQHF. The CDR3 DNA is TGTGCCAGCAGCTTGGGGTATAGCAATCAGCCCCAGCATTTT. The chain joins TRBV5-5 to TRBJ1-5, with D unclear. The CDR3 spans 14 residues. Germline V lookup: CDR1 SGHKS, CDR2 YYEKEE (reference sequence). The germline V and J ends were trimmed by 0 bases and 0 bases, with 4 bases remaining between them.

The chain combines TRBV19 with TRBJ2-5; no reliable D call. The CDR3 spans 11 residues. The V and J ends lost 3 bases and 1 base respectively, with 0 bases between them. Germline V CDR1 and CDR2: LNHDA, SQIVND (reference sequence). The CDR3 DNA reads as TGTGCCAGTAGTATCCAAGAGACCCAGTACTTC. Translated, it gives CASSIQETQYF.

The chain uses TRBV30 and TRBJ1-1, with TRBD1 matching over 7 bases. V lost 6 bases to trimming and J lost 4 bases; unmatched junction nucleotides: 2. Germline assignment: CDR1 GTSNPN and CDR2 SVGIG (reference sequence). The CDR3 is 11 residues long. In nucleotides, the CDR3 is TGTGCCTGTAGGGGGCCCACTGAAGCTTTCTTT. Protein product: CACRGPTEAFF.